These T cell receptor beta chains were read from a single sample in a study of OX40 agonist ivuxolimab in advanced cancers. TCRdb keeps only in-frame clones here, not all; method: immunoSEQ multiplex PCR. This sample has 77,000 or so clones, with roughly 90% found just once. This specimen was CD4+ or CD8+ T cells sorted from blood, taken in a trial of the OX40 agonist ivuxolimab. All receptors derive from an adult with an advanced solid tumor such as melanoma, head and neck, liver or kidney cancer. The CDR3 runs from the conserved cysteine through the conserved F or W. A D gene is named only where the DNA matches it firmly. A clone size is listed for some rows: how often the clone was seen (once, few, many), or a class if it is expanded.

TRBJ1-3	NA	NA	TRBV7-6	TGTGCCAGCAGCTTAACCGTGGGGGGAAACACCATATATTTT	CASSLTVGGNTIYF
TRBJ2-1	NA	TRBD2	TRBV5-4	TGTGCCAGCACCTGGGGGGGGACGTACAATGAGCAGTTCTTC	CASTWGGTYNEQFF
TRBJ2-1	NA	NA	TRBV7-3	TGTGCCAGCAGCCCATCCCGGGACACTTCCTACAATGAGCAGTTCTTC	CASSPSRDTSYNEQFF
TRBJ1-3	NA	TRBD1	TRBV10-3	TGTGCCATCAGTGAGGGACAGGGCTCTGGAAACACCATATATTTT	CAISEGQGSGNTIYF
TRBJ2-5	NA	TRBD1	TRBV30	TGTGCCTGGAGTGCCGCTACAGGGGGCCGAGGGGAGACCCAGTACTTC	CAWSAATGGRGETQYF
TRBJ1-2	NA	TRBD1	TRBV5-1	TGCGCCAGCAGCTTAGAAACCGGGACAGGGTTTGGCTACACCTTC	CASSLETGTGFGYTF
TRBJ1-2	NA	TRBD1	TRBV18	TGTGCCAGCTCACCACCCCCCAGCAGGGGGGGCTATGGCTACACCTTC	CASSPPPSRGGYGYTF
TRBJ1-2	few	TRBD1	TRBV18	TGTGCCAGCTCATTGACAGGGGGCGACTATGGCTACACCTTC	CASSLTGGDYGYTF
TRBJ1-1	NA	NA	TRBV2	TGTGCCAGCAGTGAACAGGGAGGGGTGGGCACTGAAGCTTTCTTT	CASSEQGGVGTEAFF
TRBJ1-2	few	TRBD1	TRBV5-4	TGTGCCAGCAGCCCTGGACAGGGACCAGAAAACTATGGCTACACCTTC	CASSPGQGPENYGYTF
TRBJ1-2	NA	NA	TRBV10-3	TGTGCCATCAGTGAGTCGACGGTTGAGGGGTTCACCTTC	CAISESTVEGFTF
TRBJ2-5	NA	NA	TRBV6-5	TGTGCCAGCAGCCACGCGCGGTCGGAGACCCAGTACTTC	CASSHARSETQYF
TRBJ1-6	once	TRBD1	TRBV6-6	TGTGCCAGCAGTTACTCCCCGGGACAGGGGAATTCACCCCTCCACTTT	CASSYSPGQGNSPLHF
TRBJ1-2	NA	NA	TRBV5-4	TGTGCCAGCAGCCTCGACGGTTACTATGGCTACACCTTC	CASSLDGYYGYTF
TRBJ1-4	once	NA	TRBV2	TGTGCCAGCAGTCCCCGACAGAGCCATAATGAAAAACTGTTTTTT	CASSPRQSHNEKLFF
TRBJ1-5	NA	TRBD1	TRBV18	TGTGCCAGCTCACAAACAGGGGATCAGCCCCAGCATTTT	CASSQTGDQPQHF
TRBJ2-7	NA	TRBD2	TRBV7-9	TGTGCCAGCAGCTCTCGGACTAGCACATACGAGCAGTACTTC	CASSSRTSTYEQYF
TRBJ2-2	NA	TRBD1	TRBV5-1	TGCGCCAGCAGGTCTCCGGGACAGGCGAACACCGGGGAGCTGTTTTTT	CASRSPGQANTGELFF
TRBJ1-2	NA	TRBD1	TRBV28	TGTGCCAGCAGTTACCGGGACAGGGTGCTATTGGGCTACACCTTC	CASSYRDRVLLGYTF
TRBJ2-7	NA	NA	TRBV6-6	TGTGCCAGCAGTTACCCGAGCTACGAGCAGTACTTC	CASSYPSYEQYF